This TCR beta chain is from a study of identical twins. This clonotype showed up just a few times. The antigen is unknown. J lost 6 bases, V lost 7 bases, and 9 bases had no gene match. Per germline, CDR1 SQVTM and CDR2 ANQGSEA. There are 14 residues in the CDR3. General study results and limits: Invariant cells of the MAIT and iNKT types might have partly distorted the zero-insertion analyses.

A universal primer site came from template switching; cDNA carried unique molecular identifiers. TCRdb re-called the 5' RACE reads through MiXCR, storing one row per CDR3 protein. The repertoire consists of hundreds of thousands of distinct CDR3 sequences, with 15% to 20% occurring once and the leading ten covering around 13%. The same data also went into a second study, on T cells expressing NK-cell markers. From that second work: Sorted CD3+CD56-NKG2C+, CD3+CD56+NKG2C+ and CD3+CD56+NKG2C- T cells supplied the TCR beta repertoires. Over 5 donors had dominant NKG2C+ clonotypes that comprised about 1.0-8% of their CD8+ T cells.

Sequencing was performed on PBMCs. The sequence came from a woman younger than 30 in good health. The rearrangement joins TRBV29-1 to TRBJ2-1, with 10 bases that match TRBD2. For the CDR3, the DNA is TGCAGCGCTGACTCTAGCGGGAGCATCAATGAGCAGTTCTTC. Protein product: CSADSSGSINEQFF.